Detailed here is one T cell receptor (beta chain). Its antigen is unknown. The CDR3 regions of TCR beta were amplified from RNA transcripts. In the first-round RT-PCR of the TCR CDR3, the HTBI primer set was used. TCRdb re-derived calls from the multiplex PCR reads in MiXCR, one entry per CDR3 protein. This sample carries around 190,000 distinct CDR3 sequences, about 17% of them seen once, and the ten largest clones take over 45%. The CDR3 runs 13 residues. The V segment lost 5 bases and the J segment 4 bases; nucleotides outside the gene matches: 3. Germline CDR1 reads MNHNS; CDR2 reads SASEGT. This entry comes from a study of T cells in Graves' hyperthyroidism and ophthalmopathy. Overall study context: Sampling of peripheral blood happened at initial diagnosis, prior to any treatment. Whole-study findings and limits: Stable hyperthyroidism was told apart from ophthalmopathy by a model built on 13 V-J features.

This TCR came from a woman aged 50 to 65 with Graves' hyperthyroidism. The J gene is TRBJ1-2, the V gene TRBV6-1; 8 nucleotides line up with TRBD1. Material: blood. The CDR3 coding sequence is TGTGCCAGCAGTACAACAGGGGGCTATGGCTACACCTTC. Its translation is CASSTTGGYGYTF.